This T cell receptor (beta chain) derives from a study of T cells in Graves' hyperthyroidism and ophthalmopathy. Study results and limitations: Blood also held most thyroid clonotypes expanded beyond 0.001.

The cohort's ophthalmopathy patients, a group with duration under 3 months, had a Clinical Activity Score of at least 3 and a NOSPECS grade of at least 4. Diagnostic assessment was based on clinical symptoms, serum thyroxine and TRAb, thyroid ultrasound and orbital computed tomography. In its sample, this clonotype was seen many times. Its target is not known. Per germline, CDR1 SGHVS and CDR2 FQNEAQ. The V and J ends lost 2 bases and 6 bases respectively, with 19 bases between them. There are 16 residues in the CDR3. RNA transcripts provided the source from which TCR beta CDR3 regions were amplified. Initially, a first-round RT-PCR of the TCR CDR3 employed the HTBI primer set. TCRdb redid the calling of the multiplex PCR reads with MiXCR, one entry per CDR3 protein. The sample records about 250,000 distinct CDR3 sequences, around 20% being singletons.

This sequence originates from a man aged 25-45 years with Graves' ophthalmopathy. Sequencing input: blood. The chain employs TRBV7-8 and TRBJ1-2; no definite D call. This CDR3 reads CASSLQAVSTWDGYTF. CDR3 bases: TGTGCCAGCAGCTTACAGGCAGTTTCTACCTGGGATGGCTACACCTTC.